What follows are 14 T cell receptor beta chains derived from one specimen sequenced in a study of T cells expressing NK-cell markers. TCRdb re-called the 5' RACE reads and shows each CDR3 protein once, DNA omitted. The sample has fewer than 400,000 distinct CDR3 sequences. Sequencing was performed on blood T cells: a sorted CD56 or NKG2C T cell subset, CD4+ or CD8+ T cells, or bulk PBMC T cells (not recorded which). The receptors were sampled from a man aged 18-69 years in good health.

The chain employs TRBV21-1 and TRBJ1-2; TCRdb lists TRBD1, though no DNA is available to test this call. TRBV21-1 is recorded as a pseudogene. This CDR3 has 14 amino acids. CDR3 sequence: CASSTYREHYGYTF.

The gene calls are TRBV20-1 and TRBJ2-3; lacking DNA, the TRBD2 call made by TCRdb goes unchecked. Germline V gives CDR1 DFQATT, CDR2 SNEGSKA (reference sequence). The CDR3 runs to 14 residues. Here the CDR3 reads CSARSPHGVDTQYF.

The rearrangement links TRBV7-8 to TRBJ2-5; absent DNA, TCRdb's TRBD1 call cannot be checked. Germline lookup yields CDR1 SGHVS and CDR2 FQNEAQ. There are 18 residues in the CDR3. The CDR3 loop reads CASSLGLLGGGQQETQYF.

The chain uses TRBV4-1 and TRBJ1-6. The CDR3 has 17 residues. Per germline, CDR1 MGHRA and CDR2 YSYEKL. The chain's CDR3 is CASSQEARLNYNSPLHF.

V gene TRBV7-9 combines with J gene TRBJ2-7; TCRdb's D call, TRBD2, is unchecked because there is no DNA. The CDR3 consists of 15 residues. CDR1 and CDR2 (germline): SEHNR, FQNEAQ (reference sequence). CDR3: CASSETSGGSYEQYF.

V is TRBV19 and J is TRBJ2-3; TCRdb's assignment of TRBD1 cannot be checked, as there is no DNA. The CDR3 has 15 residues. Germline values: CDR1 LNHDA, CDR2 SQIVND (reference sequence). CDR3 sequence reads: CASSIGNRVTDTQYF.

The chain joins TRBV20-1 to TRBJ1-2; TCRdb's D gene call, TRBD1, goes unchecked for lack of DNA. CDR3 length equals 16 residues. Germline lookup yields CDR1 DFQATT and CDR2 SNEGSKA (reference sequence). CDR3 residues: CSARNAGVGQHYGYTF.

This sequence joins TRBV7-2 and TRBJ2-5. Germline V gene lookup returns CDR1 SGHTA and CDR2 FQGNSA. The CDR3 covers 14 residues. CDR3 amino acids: CASSLFGFGETQYF.

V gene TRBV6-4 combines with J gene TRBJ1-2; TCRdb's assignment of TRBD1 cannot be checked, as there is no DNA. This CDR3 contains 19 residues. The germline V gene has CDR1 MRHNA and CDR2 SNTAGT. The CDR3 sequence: CASSPTLGQGGAINYGYTF.

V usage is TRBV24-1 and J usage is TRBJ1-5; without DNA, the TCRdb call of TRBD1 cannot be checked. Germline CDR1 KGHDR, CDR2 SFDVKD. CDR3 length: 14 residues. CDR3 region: CATSDPGANQPQHF.

The CDR3 region is CAISPSTGHGAPGSCFF. The chain has TRBV10-3 and TRBJ2-2; without DNA, the TCRdb call of TRBD1 cannot be checked. CDR1 and CDR2 (germline): ENHRY, SYGVKD. The CDR3 runs 17 residues.

This chain's CDR3 is CASSPRTSNLGEQYF. The V call is TRBV7-2, the J call TRBJ2-7; TCRdb's assignment of TRBD2 cannot be checked, as there is no DNA. This CDR3 contains 15 residues. Per the germline V gene, CDR1 is SGHTA and CDR2 is FQGNSA.

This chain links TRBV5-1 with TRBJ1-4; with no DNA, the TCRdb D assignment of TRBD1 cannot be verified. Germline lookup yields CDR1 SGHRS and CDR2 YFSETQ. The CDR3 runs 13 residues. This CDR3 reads CASSGPGREKLFF.

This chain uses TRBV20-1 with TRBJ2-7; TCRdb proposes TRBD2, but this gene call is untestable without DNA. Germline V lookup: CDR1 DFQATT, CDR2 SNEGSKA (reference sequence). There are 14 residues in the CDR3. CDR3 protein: CSAISLRGRYEQYF.